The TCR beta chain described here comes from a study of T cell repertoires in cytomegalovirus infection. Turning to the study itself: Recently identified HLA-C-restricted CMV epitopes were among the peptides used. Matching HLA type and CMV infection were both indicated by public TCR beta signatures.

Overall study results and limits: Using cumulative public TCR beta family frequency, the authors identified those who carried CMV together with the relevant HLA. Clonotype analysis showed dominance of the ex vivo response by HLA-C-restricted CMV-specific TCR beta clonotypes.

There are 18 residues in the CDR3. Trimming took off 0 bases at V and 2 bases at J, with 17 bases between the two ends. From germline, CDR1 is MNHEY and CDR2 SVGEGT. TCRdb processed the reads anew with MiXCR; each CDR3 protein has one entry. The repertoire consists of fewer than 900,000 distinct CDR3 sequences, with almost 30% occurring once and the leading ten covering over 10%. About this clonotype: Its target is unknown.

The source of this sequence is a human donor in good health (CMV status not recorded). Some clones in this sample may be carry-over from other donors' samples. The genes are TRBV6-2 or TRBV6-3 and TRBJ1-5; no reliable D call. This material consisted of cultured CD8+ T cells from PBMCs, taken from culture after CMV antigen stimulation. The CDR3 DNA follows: TGTGCCAGCAGTTACTCGGTACGTGAGGGCCTGGGCAATCAGCCCCAGCATTTT. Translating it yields CASSYSVREGLGNQPQHF.